The rows below give T cell receptor beta chains drawn from one sample of a study of blood T cell repertoires in COVID-19. Measured with immunoSEQ multiplex PCR; TCRdb has only the in-frame clones, and not every one. The table has about 190,000 clones, 70% to 85% seen once. Sequencing was performed on PBMCs or T cells enriched from blood (not recorded which). The receptors derive from a woman in her thirties who had recovered from COVID-19. The CDR3 runs from the conserved cysteine through the conserved F or W. D genes are given only for firm matches. Rows give clone size only sometimes, using once, few, many, or a class for an expanded clone.

V gene	J gene	clone size	D gene	CDR3 protein	CDR3 DNA
TRBV28	TRBJ1-5	NA	TRBD1	CASRPGQGGSGQPQHF	TGTGCCAGCAGGCCAGGACAGGGGGGGAGCGGTCAGCCCCAGCATTTT
TRBV5-4	TRBJ1-2	NA	NA	CASTGGDGNGYTF	TGTGCCAGCACCGGGGGTGACGGTAATGGCTACACCTTC
TRBV9	TRBJ2-2	NA	NA	CASSVDAGPNTGELFF	TGTGCCAGCAGCGTAGACGCGGGGCCGAACACCGGGGAGCTGTTTTTT
TRBV5-1	TRBJ1-6	NA	TRBD1	CASSPLGQDSPNSPLHF	TGCGCCAGCAGCCCCCTGGGACAGGACTCTCCTAATTCACCCCTCCACTTT
TRBV6-2/TRBV6-3	TRBJ2-5	NA	NA	CASSPPAYQETQYF	TGTGCCAGCAGCCCCCCCGCGTACCAAGAGACCCAGTACTTC
TRBV6-5	TRBJ2-7	NA	NA	CASCPLTRQFYEQYF	TGTGCCAGCTGCCCCTTAACCCGACAGTTCTACGAGCAGTACTTC
TRBV18	TRBJ2-2	NA	NA	CASSPPNFNTGELFF	TGTGCCAGCTCACCACCAAACTTTAACACCGGGGAGCTGTTTTTT
TRBV7-2	TRBJ2-4	NA	TRBD2	CASSPWAGGPDIQYF	TGTGCCAGCAGCCCTTGGGCGGGGGGGCCGGACATTCAGTACTTC
TRBV11-3	TRBJ2-1	NA	TRBD2	CASSLEGGGRAWNYNEQFF	TGTGCCAGCAGCTTAGAAGGCGGGGGGAGGGCCTGGAACTACAATGAGCAGTTCTTC
TRBV11-3	TRBJ1-3	NA	TRBD1	CASSPGQGPGNTIYF	TGTGCCAGCAGCCCCGGACAGGGACCAGGAAACACCATATATTTT
TRBV24-1	TRBJ1-2	NA	TRBD1	CATSDSRGFLSFSF	TGTGCCACCAGTGATTCCAGGGGGTTTTTATCCTTCTCCTTC
TRBV2	TRBJ2-3	few	TRBD2	CASSAPAGGGYF	TGTGCCAGCAGTGCCCCAGCGGGGGGGGGTTATTTT
TRBV6-5	TRBJ1-1	NA	NA	CASSSPSVMNTEAFF	TGTGCCAGCAGTAGTCCCTCGGTTATGAACACTGAAGCTTTCTTT
TRBV3-1/TRBV3-2	TRBJ2-6	NA	TRBD1	CASSHWTGGVSGANVLTF	TGTGCCAGCAGCCACTGGACAGGGGGCGTCTCTGGGGCCAACGTCCTGACTTTC
TRBV7-9	TRBJ1-4	NA	NA	CASSLQAPHEKLFF	TGTGCCAGCAGCCTACAGGCCCCCCATGAAAAACTGTTTTTT
TRBV5-4	TRBJ1-5	NA	NA	CASSPGRGLQHF	TGTGCCAGCAGCCCCGGGAGGGGACTCCAGCATTTT
TRBV5-1	TRBJ1-4	NA	TRBD1	CASSATGDSTNEKLFF	TGCGCCAGCAGCGCGACAGGGGACTCAACTAATGAAAAACTGTTTTTT
TRBV19	TRBJ2-5	NA	NA	CASRQGPGTQYF	TGTGCCAGTAGGCAGGGCCCGGGGACCCAGTACTTC
TRBV6-4	TRBJ1-5	NA	TRBD1	CASSAGQGPNQPQHF	TGTGCCAGCAGCGCGGGACAGGGTCCCAATCAGCCCCAGCATTTT
TRBV18	TRBJ1-6	NA	TRBD1	CASSPTGGNNSPLHF	TGTGCCAGCTCACCTACAGGGGGGAATAATTCACCCCTCCACTTT
TRBV19	TRBJ2-3	NA	TRBD1	CASRVTGGVPDTQYF	TGTGCCAGTAGGGTGACAGGGGGGGTGCCAGATACGCAGTATTTT
TRBV6-7	TRBJ2-5	NA	NA	CASSYRGLQETQYF	TGTGCCAGCAGTTACCGGGGGTTACAAGAGACCCAGTACTTC
TRBV15	TRBJ1-6	NA	NA	CATSRGAGSPLHF	TGTGCCACCAGCAGAGGAGCAGGGTCACCCCTCCACTTT
TRBV11-2	TRBJ2-1	NA	TRBD1	CASSPGQVNNEQFF	TGTGCCAGCAGCCCGGGACAGGTTAACAATGAGCAGTTCTTC
TRBV27	TRBJ1-1	NA	TRBD1	CASSPRTGAMNTEAFF	TGTGCCAGCTCCCCAAGGACAGGAGCTATGAACACTGAAGCTTTCTTT
TRBV5-6	TRBJ2-2	NA	TRBD1	CASSADRAAGELFF	TGTGCCAGCAGCGCGGACAGGGCGGCCGGGGAGCTGTTTTTT
TRBV10-2	TRBJ1-3	few	NA	CASRRETGGGNTIYF	TGCGCCAGCAGGAGGGAGACAGGAGGAGGAAACACCATATATTTT
TRBV2	TRBJ2-1	NA	TRBD2	CASSRLGEGRFNEQFF	TGTGCCAGCAGTCGACTCGGGGAGGGCCGCTTCAATGAGCAGTTCTTC
TRBV3-1/TRBV3-2	TRBJ1-4	NA	NA	CASSQGRRGDGKKLFF	TGTGCCAGCAGCCAAGGACGGCGCGGGGATGGGAAAAAACTGTTTTTT
TRBV2	TRBJ1-1	NA	NA	CASSTGQLNTEAFF	TGTGCCAGCAGTACCGGACAGCTGAACACTGAAGCTTTCTTT
TRBV2	TRBJ2-5	NA	NA	CASSEEGQETQYF	TGTGCCAGCAGTGAAGAGGGGCAAGAGACCCAGTACTTC
TRBV28	TRBJ1-5	NA	TRBD1	CASSFGSGGRNQPQHF	TGTGCCAGCAGTTTTGGCTCAGGGGGCCGCAATCAGCCCCAGCATTTT
TRBV18	TRBJ1-6	once	NA	CASSISGSGANSPLHF	TGTGCCAGCTCAATCAGTGGGTCAGGGGCGAATTCACCCCTCCACTTT
TRBV15	TRBJ1-3	once	NA	CATSRGGTVSGNTIYF	TGTGCCACCAGCAGAGGCGGAACCGTCTCTGGAAACACCATATATTTT
TRBV28	TRBJ1-4	NA	NA	CAAGGGREKLFF	TGTGCCGCGGGAGGGGGGCGAGAAAAACTGTTTTTT
TRBV7-2	TRBJ2-2	NA	NA	CASSRTRGAGELFF	TGTGCCAGCAGCCGTACCAGGGGAGCCGGGGAGCTGTTTTTT
TRBV18	TRBJ2-2	NA	TRBD2	CASRQGSGSANTGELFF	TGTGCCAGCCGCCAGGGTAGCGGGAGTGCGAACACCGGGGAGCTGTTTTTT
TRBV11-3	TRBJ2-1	NA	NA	CASSPPGGGLFF	TGTGCCAGCAGCCCCCCCGGCGGAGGCCTGTTCTTC
TRBV19	TRBJ1-2	few	NA	CASSTLGNDYGYTF	TGTGCCAGTAGTACCCTCGGGAACGACTATGGCTACACCTTC
TRBV30	TRBJ1-6	NA	NA	CAWRRNGESPLHF	TGTGCCTGGAGGAGGAACGGCGAATCACCCCTCCACTTT
TRBV18	TRBJ1-2	NA	NA	CASSPPGSLIYGYTF	TGTGCCAGCTCACCACCGGGCAGCTTAATCTATGGCTACACCTTC
TRBV11-2	TRBJ2-5	NA	TRBD2	CASSRGALAGRETQYF	TGTGCCAGCAGCCGCGGGGCGCTAGCGGGCCGGGAGACCCAGTACTTC
TRBV5-1	TRBJ2-3	NA	TRBD1	CASSLVSGGYSYTDTQYF	TGCGCCAGCAGCTTGGTGTCAGGGGGCTACTCTTACACAGATACGCAGTATTTT
TRBV11-1	TRBJ1-2	NA	NA	CASSLAGEGGYTF	TGTGCCAGCAGCTTAGCAGGGGAGGGTGGCTACACCTTC
TRBV7-9	TRBJ1-3	NA	NA	CASSPAGSGNTIYF	TGTGCCAGCAGCCCTGCCGGGTCGGGAAACACCATATATTTT
TRBV5-1	TRBJ1-2	NA	TRBD1	CASSSKGQGANTGYTF	TGCGCCAGCAGCTCTAAGGGACAGGGGGCGAATACGGGCTACACCTTC
TRBV2	TRBJ2-1	NA	NA	CASVSGEGYNEQFF	TGTGCCAGCGTCTCGGGAGAGGGATACAATGAGCAGTTCTTC
TRBV6-1	TRBJ2-5	NA	NA	CASSEARETQYF	TGTGCCAGCAGTGAAGCGCGAGAGACCCAGTACTTC
TRBV11-2	TRBJ1-5	NA	NA	CASSLTGKQPQHF	TGTGCCAGCAGCTTGACAGGCAAACAGCCCCAGCATTTT